This T cell receptor beta chain is from a study of blood T cells in healthy people across ages. Study outcomes and limitations: Per million T cells, TCR beta diversity dropped about linearly as age rose.

Germline trimming cut 5 bases from V and 10 bases from J; bases unmatched to any gene: 8. The CDR3 has 13 residues. With a J-beta primer mix and a sample-barcoded 5' primer, a second PCR ran about 7 to 12 cycles. The template-switch adaptor was a 5' adaptor with 12 random nucleotides. It tagged each cDNA molecule. TCRdb re-called the 5' RACE reads with MiXCR, one entry per CDR3 protein. The sample lists around 750,000 distinct CDR3 sequences, around half occurring once. Worth noting for this clonotype: The antigen remains undetermined.

The TCR originated in an elderly man in good health. The chain employs TRBV12-3 or TRBV12-4 and TRBJ2-1, with 7 bases matching TRBD2. The specimen was blood. This CDR3 is CASSARLADEQFF. The CDR3 DNA is TGTGCCAGCAGTGCAAGGCTAGCGGACGAGCAGTTCTTC.